This entry lists 4 T cell receptor beta chains sequenced from one sample in a study of neurological immune-mediated disorders. Described time point: longitudinal time-point 3. From the 5' RACE reads, TCRdb called clonotypes with MiXCR, one entry per CDR3 protein. The sample lists approximately 47,000 distinct CDR3 sequences; approximately 11% were seen once. The sample was PBMCs. The receptors derive from a male donor with HTLV-1-associated myelopathy (HAM/TSP).

The chain's CDR3 is CASSLRDRQETQYF. DNA of the CDR3: TGTGCCAGCAGCTTACGGGACAGACAGGAGACCCAGTACTTC. V gene TRBV7-6 combines with J gene TRBJ2-5, with 7 bases lining up with TRBD1. V shed 2 bases and J 5 bases; nucleotides not matched to a gene: 5. Germline V gene data show CDR1 as SGHVS and CDR2 as FNYEAQ. The CDR3 spans 14 residues.

This clonotype was counted many times. The chain employs TRBV10-3 and TRBJ2-3, with TRBD2 matching over 8 bases. V lost 11 bases and J lost 0; bases outside the gene matches: 10. Germline-derived CDR1 and CDR2 are ENHRY and SYGVKD. The CDR3 totals 15 residues. CDR3 bases: TGTGCCGCGCGAGCGGGAGCGTCGAGCACAGATACGCAGTATTTT. It specifies CAARAGASSTDTQYF.

At least ten counts were recorded for this clonotype. This rearrangement joins TRBV29-1 to TRBJ1-1, with TRBD1 identical over 7 bases. V shed 6 bases, J shed 11 bases, and the junction held 12 bases outside the gene matches. The CDR3 covers 12 residues. Looked up from germline, CDR1 is SQVTM and CDR2 is ANQGSEA. In nucleotides, the CDR3 is TGCAGCGTCGCAGGGGACAGACGGGGGGCTTTCTTT. Amino acids: CSVAGDRRGAFF.

Points on this clonotype: Possible read error: a much larger clone is one base away. The chain joins TRBV28 to TRBJ1-5; 7 bases line up with TRBD1. This CDR3 comprises 21 residues. The V and J ends lost 3 bases and 1 base, in that order; junction bases with no gene match: 21. The germline gives CDR1 MDHEN, CDR2 SYDVKM. The DNA for the CDR3 is TGTGCCAGCAGTTTTCTTCGGCCCAGACAGGGCGGGTTTTTGAGCAATCAGCCCCAGCATTTT. Its translation: CASSFLRPRQGGFLSNQPQHF. The full variable domain, in which reference TRBV28 and TRBJ1-5 provide the parts outside the CDR3, is DVKVTQSSRYLVKRTGEKVFLECVQDMDHENMFWYRQDPGLGLRLIYFSYDVKMKEKGDIPEGYSVSREKKERFSLILESASTNQTSMYLCASSFLRPRQGGFLSNQPQHFGDGTRLSIL.